These 7 T cell receptor beta chains came from one sample sequenced in a study of molecular identifiers for immune sequencing clone quantification. TCRdb redid the calling of the PCR reads with MiXCR, one entry per CDR3 protein. The sample yields 70,000 to 95,000 distinct CDR3 sequences, 15% to 20% seen once. The sequenced sample was naive CD8+ T cells from blood, with Jurkat cell RNA spiked in. Subset meaning: FACS-sorted CD8+CD4-CCR7+CD45RA+ naive T cells. All receptors come from a human donor in good health. Some libraries in this study had Jurkat cell RNA spiked in.

This clonotype was seen at least ten times. The V and J genes are TRBV7-6 and TRBJ2-1; D unclear. Trimming removed 4 bases at V and 7 bases at J, with 8 bases between. The germline V gene has CDR1 SGHVS and CDR2 FNYEAQ. The CDR3 contains 12 residues. CDR3 coding DNA: TGTGCCAGCAGCTCCTCGATGAATGAGCAGTTCTTC. Translated: CASSSSMNEQFF.

This clonotype was found many times. The chain is built from TRBV19 and TRBJ1-5; no firm D call. Germline loops: CDR1 LNHDA, CDR2 SQIVND (reference sequence). V was cut by 3 bases and J by 0 bases, with 9 bases left in between. The CDR3 runs 15 residues. The CDR3 protein is CASSIFGTSNQPQHF. The DNA of the CDR3 is TGTGCCAGTAGTATCTTCGGCACTAGCAATCAGCCCCAGCATTTT.

This clonotype was seen ten or more times. The genes are TRBV14 and TRBJ2-7, with unresolved D. The germline CDR1 and CDR2 sequences are SGHDN and FVKESK. The CDR3 has 13 amino acids. Deletions cut 4 bases from V and 0 bases from J, with 7 bases between. Here the CDR3 reads CASSLPSSYEQYF. In nucleotides, the CDR3 is TGTGCCAGCAGCCTCCCCAGCTCCTACGAGCAGTACTTC.

In this sample, this clonotype turned up many times. The gene calls are TRBV3-1 and TRBJ2-7; 7 bases match TRBD1. The CDR3 is 14 amino acids. CDR1 and CDR2 from the germline V gene are LGHDT and YNNKEL (reference sequence). The junction had 6 bases not matched to a gene; V was cut back by 4 bases and J by 3 bases. CDR3 amino acids: CASSLGQPLYEQYF. For the CDR3, the DNA is TGTGCCAGCAGCCTGGGACAGCCCCTCTACGAGCAGTACTTC.

This clonotype was observed at least ten times. The rearrangement uses TRBV4-3 and TRBJ2-2; D is ambiguous. This CDR3 is built from 16 residues. V dropped 0 bases and J dropped 3 bases, with 11 bases sitting between them. The V gene's germline CDR1 is LGHNA and CDR2 YSLEER. The CDR3 reads CASSQEFRTYTGELFF. The CDR3, as DNA: TGCGCCAGCAGCCAAGAATTTAGGACCTACACCGGGGAGCTGTTTTTT.

As regards this clonotype: A read error may explain this, as a much larger clone is one base away. The CDR3 loop is CASSYSDIALSYERYF. CDR3 nucleotides: TGTGCCAGCAGTTACTCGGACATCGCGCTCTCCTACGAGCGGTACTTC. The chain recombines TRBV6-2 or TRBV6-3 with TRBJ2-7; a possible D gene is TRBD1 (5 bases). This CDR3 has 16 amino acids. Germline V gene lookup returns CDR1 MNHEY and CDR2 SVGEGT.

The sample holds many counts of this clonotype. The chain combines TRBV13 with TRBJ2-5; TRBD1 matches at 10 bases. The CDR3 is made up of 15 amino acids. The germline V gene encodes CDR1 PRHDT and CDR2 FYEKMQ (reference sequence). With 2 bases clipped from V and 5 bases from J, the junction kept 5 bases outside the gene matches. The CDR3 here is CASSLRQGALETQYF. CDR3 bases: TGTGCCAGCAGCTTACGACAGGGGGCTTTGGAGACCCAGTACTTC.